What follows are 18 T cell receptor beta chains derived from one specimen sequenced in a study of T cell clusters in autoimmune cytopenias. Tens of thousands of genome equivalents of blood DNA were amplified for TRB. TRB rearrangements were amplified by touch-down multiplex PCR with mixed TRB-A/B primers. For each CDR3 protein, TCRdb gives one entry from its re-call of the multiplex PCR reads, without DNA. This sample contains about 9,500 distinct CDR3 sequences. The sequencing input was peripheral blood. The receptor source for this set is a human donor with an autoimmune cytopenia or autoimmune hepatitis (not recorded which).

CDR3 protein: CSVVRARGATNEKLFF. The chain has TRBV29-1 and TRBJ1-4; TCRdb names TRBD1, which stays unverified in the absence of DNA. The germline V gene encodes CDR1 SQVTM and CDR2 ANQGSEA. There are 16 residues in the CDR3.

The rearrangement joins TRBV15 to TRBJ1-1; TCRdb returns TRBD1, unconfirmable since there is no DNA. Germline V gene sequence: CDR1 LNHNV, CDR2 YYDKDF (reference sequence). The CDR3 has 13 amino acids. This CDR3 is CATSPRANTEAFF.

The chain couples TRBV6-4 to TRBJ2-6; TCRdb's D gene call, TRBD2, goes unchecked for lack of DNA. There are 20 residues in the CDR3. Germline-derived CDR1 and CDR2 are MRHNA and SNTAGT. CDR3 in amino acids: CASRRRPLGLADPGANVLTF.

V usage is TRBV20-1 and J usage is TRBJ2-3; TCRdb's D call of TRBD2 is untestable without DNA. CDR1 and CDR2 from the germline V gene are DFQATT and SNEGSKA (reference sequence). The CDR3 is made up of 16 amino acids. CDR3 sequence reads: CSAITTSGSSTDTQYF.

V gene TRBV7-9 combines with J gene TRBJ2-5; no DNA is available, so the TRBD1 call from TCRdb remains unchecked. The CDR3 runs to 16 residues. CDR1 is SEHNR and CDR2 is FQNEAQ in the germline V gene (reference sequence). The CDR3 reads CASSLRTGGVQETQYF.

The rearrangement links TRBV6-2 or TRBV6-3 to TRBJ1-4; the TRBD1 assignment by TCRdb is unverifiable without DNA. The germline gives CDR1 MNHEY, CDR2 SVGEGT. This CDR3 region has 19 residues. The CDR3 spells CASSGPGQGDSATNEKLFF.

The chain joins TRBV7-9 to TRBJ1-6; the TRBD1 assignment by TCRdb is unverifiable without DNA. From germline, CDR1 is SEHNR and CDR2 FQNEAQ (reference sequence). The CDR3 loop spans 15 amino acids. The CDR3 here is CASSLGVTGTSPLHF. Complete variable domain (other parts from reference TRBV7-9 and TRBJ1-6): DTGVSQNPRHKITKRGQNVTFRCDPISEHNRLYWYRQTLGQGPEFLTYFQNEAQLEKSRLLSDRFSAERPKGSFSTLEIQRTEQGDSAMYLCASSLGVTGTSPLHFGNGTRLTVT.

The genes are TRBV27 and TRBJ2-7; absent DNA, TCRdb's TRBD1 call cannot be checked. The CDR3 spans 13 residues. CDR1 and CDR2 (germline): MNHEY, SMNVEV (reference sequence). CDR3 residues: CASRKTGGYEQYF.

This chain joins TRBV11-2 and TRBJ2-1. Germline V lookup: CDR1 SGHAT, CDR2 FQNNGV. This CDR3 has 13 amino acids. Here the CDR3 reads CASSLAGNNEQFF.

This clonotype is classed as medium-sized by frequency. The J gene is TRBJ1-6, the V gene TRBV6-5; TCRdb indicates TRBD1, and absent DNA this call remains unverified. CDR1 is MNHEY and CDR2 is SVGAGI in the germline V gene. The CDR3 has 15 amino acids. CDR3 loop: CASHHRGKPVSPLHF.

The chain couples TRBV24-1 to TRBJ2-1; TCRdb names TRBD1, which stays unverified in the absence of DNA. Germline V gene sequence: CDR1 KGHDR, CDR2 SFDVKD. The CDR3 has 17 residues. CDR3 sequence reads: CATSDLGTGAYGNEQFF.

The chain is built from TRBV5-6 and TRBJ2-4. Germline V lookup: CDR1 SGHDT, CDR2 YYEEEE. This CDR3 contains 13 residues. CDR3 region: CASRRLAKNIQYF.

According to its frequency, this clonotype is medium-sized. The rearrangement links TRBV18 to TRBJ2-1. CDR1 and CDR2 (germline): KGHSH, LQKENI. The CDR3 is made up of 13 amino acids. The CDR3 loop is CASSPPTVNEQFF.

The CDR3 spells CASAPTGGTDTQYF. The J gene is TRBJ2-3, the V gene TRBV7-2; the TCRdb D gene call, TRBD1, has no DNA to confirm it. The CDR3 is 14 residues long. Germline V gives CDR1 SGHTA, CDR2 FQGNSA.

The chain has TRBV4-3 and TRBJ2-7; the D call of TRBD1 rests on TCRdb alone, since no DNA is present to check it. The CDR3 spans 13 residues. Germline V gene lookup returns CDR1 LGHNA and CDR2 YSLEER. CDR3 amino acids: CASSQDSTGEQYF.

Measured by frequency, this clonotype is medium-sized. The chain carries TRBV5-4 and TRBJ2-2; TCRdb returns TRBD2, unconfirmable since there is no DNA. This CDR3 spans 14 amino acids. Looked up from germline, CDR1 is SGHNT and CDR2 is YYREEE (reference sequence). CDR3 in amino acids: CASRRDLNTGELFF.

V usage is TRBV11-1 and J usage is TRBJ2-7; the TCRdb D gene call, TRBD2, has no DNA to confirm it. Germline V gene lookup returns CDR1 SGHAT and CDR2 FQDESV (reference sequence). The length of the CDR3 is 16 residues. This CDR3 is CASSNMMATGLYEQYF.

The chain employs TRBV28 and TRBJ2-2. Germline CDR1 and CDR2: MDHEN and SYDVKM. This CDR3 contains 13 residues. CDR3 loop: CASSFPNTGELFF.